This T cell receptor (beta chain) derives from a study of a mutant IDH1 vaccine in newly diagnosed glioma. About the study: Standard pretreatment was either radiotherapy, temozolomide, or, for most, radiochemotherapy with temozolomide. Study conclusions and caveats: Top peripheral T cell clonotype shifts appeared unrelated to pseudoprogression. Overall, more than 80% of patients had vaccine-induced immune responses.

Measured with immunoSEQ multiplex PCR; TCRdb has only the in-frame clones, and not every one. The sample lists tens of thousands of clones; roughly 82% were seen once. As for this clone: No antigen is known for it.

Time point noted: baseline, week 1 (first vaccination visit). Treatment given: pre-vaccination baseline after standard-of-care therapy. Astrocytomas found in donors were new, WHO grade 3 or 4, IDH1-mutant and ATRX-lost. The V and J ends lost 6 bases and 1 base, in that order; junction bases with no gene match: 9. The CDR3 spans 15 residues. CDR1 and CDR2 (germline): SNHLY, FYNNEI. Sequenced here: PBMCs, sampled from a glioma patient treated with radiotherapy, temozolomide or both. The chain is built from TRBV2 and TRBJ2-7; 7 bases line up with TRBD2. This sequence originates from a man aged 25-45 years with glioma. The CDR3 here is CASRRPSGESYEQYF. As DNA, the CDR3 is TGTGCCAGCAGAAGGCCTAGCGGTGAGTCCTACGAGCAGTACTTC. The full variable domain, rest sourced from reference TRBV2 and TRBJ2-7, is EPEVTQTPSHQVTQMGQEVILRCVPISNHLYFYWYRQILGQKVEFLVSFYNNEISEKSEIFDDQFSVERPDGSNFTLKIRSTKLEDSAMYFCASRRPSGESYEQYFGPGTRLTVT.